Shown below are 8 T cell receptor beta chains from a single sample sequenced in a study of shared clonotypes between healthy human individuals. The method was immunoSEQ multiplex PCR; TCRdb's version includes in-frame clones alone and lacks a portion of them. The data contain fewer than 3 million clones, 92% of them seen just once; the ten biggest clones take up about 0.36%. The sequenced sample was naive CD4+ T cells from PBMCs. The subset was: CD45RA+ positively selected. Receptor source: a man between 18 and 35 years old in good health. Some clones in this sample may be carry-over from other donors' samples.

The rearrangement uses TRBV28 and TRBJ1-1; D perhaps matches TRBD1 (5 bases). This CDR3 has 13 residues. V was clipped by 3 bases and J by 4 bases, with 9 bases between them. Looked up from germline, CDR1 is MDHEN and CDR2 is SYDVKM. The DNA of the CDR3 is TGTGCCAGCAGTTTTCGGGGACTCACTGAAGCTTTCTTT. The encoded protein is CASSFRGLTEAFF.

V and J are TRBV6-9 and TRBJ1-2; no clear D. The germline gives CDR1 MNHGY, CDR2 SVAAGI. Trimming removed 2 bases at V and 5 bases at J, with 18 bases between. The CDR3 has 16 amino acids. The CDR3 sequence is CASSYSGLGLRYGYTF. In DNA, the CDR3 is TGTGCCAGCAGTTATAGCGGTCTGGGGTTGAGATATGGCTACACCTTC.

This sequence joins TRBV18 and TRBJ2-2; D might be TRBD1 (6 bases). Germline lookup yields CDR1 KGHSH and CDR2 LQKENI. V was shortened by 3 bases and J by 1 base, with 12 bases between the two germline ends. The CDR3 covers 16 residues. The CDR3 bases are TGTGCCAGCTCACCGACGGGACACCAGAACACCGGGGAGCTGTTTTTT. Its translation: CASSPTGHQNTGELFF.

The chain links TRBV7-9 to TRBJ2-2; possibly TRBD1 or TRBD2 for D (5 bases each). This CDR3 is 14 amino acids long. V was pared by 8 bases and J by 6 bases, with 16 bases between. Per the germline V gene, CDR1 is SEHNR and CDR2 is FQNEAQ (reference sequence). CDR3 coding DNA: TGTGCCAGCTCCTCCGGGACGGTGGCCGGGGAGCTGTTTTTT. Translation: CASSSGTVAGELFF.

V gene TRBV28 combines with J gene TRBJ1-1, with D hard to call. The CDR3 runs to 15 residues. Trimming stripped 3 bases from V and 1 base from J, with 12 bases between. Per germline, CDR1 MDHEN and CDR2 SYDVKM. CDR3 sequence reads: CASSFARAANTEAFF. The CDR3 nucleotides are TGTGCCAGCAGTTTCGCTCGGGCGGCGAACACTGAAGCTTTCTTT.

This chain connects TRBV5-1 to TRBJ2-1; no clear D. The CDR3 runs 12 residues. V gave up 3 bases and J gave up 8 bases, with 9 bases separating them. The V gene's germline CDR1 is SGHRS and CDR2 YFSETQ. CDR3 residues: CASSYETHEQFF. In nucleotides, the CDR3 is TGCGCCAGCAGCTACGAGACTCATGAGCAGTTCTTC.

This clone was seen a few times. Here the CDR3 DNA reads TGTGCCAGTAGCTGGGACAGCTCAAACATTCAGTACTTC. Protein product: CASSWDSSNIQYF. The chain joins TRBV19 to TRBJ2-4; TRBD1 aligns across 7 bases. The CDR3 is 13 amino acids. Germline V gene sequence: CDR1 LNHDA, CDR2 SQIVND (reference sequence). J was trimmed by 6 bases and V by 6 bases; bases with no gene match: 5.

This sequence joins TRBV7-3 and TRBJ1-1, with 7 bases fitting TRBD1. The CDR3 sequence is 18 residues long. The germline V gene encodes CDR1 SGHTA and CDR2 FQGTGA. V was pared by 4 bases and J by 2 bases, with 16 bases of the junction left unmatched. The CDR3 spells CASSSLPMGGQLNTEAFF. CDR3 in DNA: TGTGCCAGCAGCTCCCTCCCAATGGGGGGACAGCTTAACACTGAAGCTTTCTTT.